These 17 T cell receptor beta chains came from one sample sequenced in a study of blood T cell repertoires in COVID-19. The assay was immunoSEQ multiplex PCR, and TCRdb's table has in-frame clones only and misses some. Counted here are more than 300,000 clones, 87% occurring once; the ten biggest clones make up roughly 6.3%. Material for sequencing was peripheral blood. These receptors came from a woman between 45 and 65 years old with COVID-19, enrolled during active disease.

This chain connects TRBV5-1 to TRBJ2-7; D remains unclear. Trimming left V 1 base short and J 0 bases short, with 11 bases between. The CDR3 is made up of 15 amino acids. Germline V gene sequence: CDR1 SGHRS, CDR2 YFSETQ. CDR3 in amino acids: CASSLNTASSYEQYF. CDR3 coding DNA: TGCGCCAGCAGCTTGAATACAGCCAGCTCCTACGAGCAGTACTTC.

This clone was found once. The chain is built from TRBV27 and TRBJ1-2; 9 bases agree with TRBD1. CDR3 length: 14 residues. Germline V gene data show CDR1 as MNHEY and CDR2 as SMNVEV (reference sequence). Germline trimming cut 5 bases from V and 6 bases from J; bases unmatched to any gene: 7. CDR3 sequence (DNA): TGTGCCAGCAGTCCACACAGGGGGCCCAATGGCTACACCTTC. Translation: CASSPHRGPNGYTF.

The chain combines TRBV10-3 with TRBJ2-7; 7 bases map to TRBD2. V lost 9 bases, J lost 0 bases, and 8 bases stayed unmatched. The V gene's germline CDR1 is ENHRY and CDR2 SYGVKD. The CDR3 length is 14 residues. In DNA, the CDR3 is TGTGCCATTCGGGTGGGAGGGGACTCCTACGAGCAGTACTTC. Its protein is CAIRVGGDSYEQYF.

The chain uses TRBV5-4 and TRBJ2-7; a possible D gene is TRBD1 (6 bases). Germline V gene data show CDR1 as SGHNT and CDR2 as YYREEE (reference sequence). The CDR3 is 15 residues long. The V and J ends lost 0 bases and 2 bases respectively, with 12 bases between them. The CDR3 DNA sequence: TGTGCCAGCAGCTTGGCGTCCAGGGGTCCCTACGAGCAGTACTTC. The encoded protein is CASSLASRGPYEQYF. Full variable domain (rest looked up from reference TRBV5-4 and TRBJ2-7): ETGVTQSPTHLIKTRGQQVTLRCSSQSGHNTVSWYQQALGQGPQFIFQYYREEENGRGNFPPRFSGLQFPNYSSELNVNALELDDSALYLCASSLASRGPYEQYFGPGTRLTVT.

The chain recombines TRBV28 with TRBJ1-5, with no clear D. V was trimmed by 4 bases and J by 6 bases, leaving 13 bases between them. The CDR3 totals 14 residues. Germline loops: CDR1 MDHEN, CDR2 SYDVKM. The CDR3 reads CASSSLPFRQPQHF. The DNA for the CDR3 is TGTGCCAGCAGTTCCCTACCATTCCGTCAGCCCCAGCATTTT.

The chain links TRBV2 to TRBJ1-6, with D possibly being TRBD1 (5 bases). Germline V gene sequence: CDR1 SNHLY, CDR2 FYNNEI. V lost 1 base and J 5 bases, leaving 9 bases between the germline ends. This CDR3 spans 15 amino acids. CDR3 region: CASSEEQVNNSPLHF. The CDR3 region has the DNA TGTGCCAGCAGTGAAGAACAGGTTAATAATTCACCCCTCCACTTT.

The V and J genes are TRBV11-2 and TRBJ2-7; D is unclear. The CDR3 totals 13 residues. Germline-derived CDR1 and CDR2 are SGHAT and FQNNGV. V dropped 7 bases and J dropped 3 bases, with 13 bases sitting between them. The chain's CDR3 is CASTRYSYYEQYF. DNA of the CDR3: TGTGCCAGCACCCGATACTCCTACTACGAGCAGTACTTC.

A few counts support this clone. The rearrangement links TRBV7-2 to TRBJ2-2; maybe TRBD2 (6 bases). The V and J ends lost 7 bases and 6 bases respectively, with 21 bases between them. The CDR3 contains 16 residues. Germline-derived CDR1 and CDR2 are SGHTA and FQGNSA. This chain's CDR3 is CASNPFVRDSAGELFF. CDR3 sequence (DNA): TGTGCCAGCAACCCGTTCGTGCGGGATTCTGCCGGGGAGCTGTTTTTT.

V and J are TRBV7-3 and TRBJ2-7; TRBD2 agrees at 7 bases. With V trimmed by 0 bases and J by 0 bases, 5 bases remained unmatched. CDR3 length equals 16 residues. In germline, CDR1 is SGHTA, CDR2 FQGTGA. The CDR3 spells CASSLTGTMSSYEQYF. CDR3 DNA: TGTGCCAGCAGCTTAACCGGGACTATGAGCTCCTACGAGCAGTACTTC.

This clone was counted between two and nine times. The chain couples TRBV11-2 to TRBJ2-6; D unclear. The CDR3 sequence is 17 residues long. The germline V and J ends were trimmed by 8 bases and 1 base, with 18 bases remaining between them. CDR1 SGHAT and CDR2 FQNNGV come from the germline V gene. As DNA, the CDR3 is TGTGCCAGCTCTTATGAACCATTACAGTCTGGGGCCAACGTCCTGACTTTC. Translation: CASSYEPLQSGANVLTF.

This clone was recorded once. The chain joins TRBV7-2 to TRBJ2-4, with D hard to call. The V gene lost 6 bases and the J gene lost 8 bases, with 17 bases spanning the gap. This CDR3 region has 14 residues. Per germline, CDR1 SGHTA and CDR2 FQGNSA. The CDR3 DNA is TGTGCCAGCAGTCCCCGTTCTCGAGAGTACATTCAGTACTTC. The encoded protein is CASSPRSREYIQYF.

This CDR3 reads CASSPSGLATGELFF. Here the CDR3 DNA reads TGTGCCAGTAGTCCCTCGGGACTAGCCACCGGGGAGCTGTTTTTT. The chain is built from TRBV19 and TRBJ2-2; 9 bases agree with TRBD2. The CDR3 spans 15 residues. The germline V gene encodes CDR1 LNHDA and CDR2 SQIVND (reference sequence). V was pared by 5 bases and J by 4 bases, with 5 bases of the junction left unmatched.

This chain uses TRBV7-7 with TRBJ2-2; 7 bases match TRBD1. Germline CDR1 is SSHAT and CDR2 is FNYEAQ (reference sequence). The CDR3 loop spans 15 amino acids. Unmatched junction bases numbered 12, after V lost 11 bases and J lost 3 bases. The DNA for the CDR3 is TGTGCCGTATCCTCCCGGACAGGATACACCGGGGAGCTGTTTTTT. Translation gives CAVSSRTGYTGELFF.

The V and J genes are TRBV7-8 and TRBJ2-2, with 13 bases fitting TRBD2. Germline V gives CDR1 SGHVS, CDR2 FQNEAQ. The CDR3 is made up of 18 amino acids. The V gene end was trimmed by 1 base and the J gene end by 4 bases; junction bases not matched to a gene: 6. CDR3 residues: CASSLGRTSGRFTGELFF. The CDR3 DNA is TGTGCCAGCAGCTTAGGGAGGACTAGCGGGAGATTCACCGGGGAGCTGTTTTTT.

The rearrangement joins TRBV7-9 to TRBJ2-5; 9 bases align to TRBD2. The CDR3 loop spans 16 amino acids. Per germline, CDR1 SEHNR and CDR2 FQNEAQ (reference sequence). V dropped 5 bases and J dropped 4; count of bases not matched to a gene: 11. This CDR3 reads CASSPRASGIRETQYF. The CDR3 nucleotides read TGTGCCAGCAGCCCCCGGGCTAGCGGGATTCGAGAGACCCAGTACTTC. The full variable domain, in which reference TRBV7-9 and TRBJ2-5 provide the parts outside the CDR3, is DTGVSQNPRHKITKRGQNVTFRCDPISEHNRLYWYRQTLGQGPEFLTYFQNEAQLEKSRLLSDRFSAERPKGSFSTLEIQRTEQGDSAMYLCASSPRASGIRETQYFGPGTRLLVL.

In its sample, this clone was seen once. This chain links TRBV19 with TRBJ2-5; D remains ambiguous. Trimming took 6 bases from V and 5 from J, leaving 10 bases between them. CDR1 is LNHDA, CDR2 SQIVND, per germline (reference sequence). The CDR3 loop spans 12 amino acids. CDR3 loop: CASSRKRETQYF. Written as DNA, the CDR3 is TGTGCCAGTAGCAGAAAGAGGGAGACCCAGTACTTC.

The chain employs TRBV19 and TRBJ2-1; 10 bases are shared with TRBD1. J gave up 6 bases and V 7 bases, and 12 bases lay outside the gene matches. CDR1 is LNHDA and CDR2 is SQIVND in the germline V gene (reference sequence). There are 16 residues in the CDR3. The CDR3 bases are TGTGCCAGTACCCCTCAACAGGGACAGGGGTCCAATGAGCAGTTCTTC. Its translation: CASTPQQGQGSNEQFF.